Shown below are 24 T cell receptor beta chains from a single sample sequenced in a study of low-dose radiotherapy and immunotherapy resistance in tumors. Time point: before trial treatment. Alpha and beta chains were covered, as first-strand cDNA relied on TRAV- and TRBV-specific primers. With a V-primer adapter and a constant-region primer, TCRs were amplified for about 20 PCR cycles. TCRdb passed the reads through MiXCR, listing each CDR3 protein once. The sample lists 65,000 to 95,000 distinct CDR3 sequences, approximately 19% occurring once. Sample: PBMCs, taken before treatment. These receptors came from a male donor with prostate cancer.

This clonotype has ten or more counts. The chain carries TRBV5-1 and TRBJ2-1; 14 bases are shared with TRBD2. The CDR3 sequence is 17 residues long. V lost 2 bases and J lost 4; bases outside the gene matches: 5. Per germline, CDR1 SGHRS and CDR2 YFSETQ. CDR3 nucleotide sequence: TGCGCCAGCAGCTTACTGACTAGCGGGGGGGCTTACAATGAGCAGTTCTTC. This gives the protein CASSLLTSGGAYNEQFF.

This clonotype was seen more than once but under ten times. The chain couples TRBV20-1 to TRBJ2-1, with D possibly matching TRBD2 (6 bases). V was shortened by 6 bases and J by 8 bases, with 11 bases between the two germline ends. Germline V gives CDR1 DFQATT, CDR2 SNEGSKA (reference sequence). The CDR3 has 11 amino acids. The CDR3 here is CSARLVHEQFF. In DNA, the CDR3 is TGCAGTGCGAGACTAGTCCATGAGCAGTTCTTC.

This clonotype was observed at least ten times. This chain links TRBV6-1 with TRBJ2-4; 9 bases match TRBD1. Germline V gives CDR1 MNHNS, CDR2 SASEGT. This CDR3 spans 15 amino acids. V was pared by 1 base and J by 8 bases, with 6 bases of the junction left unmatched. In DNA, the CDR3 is TGTGCCAGCAGTGAAGTTCCGGGACAGGGTTACATTCAGTACTTC. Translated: CASSEVPGQGYIQYF.

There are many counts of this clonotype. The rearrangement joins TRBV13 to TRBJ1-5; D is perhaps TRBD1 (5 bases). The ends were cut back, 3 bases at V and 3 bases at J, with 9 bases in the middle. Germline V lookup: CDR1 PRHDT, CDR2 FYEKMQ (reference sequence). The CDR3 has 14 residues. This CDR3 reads CASSLIGANQPQHF. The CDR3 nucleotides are TGTGCCAGCAGCTTGATAGGGGCCAATCAGCCCCAGCATTTT.

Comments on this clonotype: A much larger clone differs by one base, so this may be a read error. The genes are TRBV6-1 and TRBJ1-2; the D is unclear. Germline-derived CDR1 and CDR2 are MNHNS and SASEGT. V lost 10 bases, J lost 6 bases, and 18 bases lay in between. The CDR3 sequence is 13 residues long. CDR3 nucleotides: TGTGCCATCTGTATATCGCAAAGGAATGGCTACACCTTC. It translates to CAICISQRNGYTF.

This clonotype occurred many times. CDR3: CASSPEGSVSYEQYF. CDR3 DNA: TGTGCCAGCAGTCCCGAGGGGTCGGTATCCTACGAGCAGTACTTC. The chain uses TRBV6-5 and TRBJ2-7, with D possibly being TRBD1 or TRBD2 (5 bases each). V gave up 5 bases and J gave up 1 base, with 15 bases separating them. Germline CDR1 MNHEY, CDR2 SVGAGI. The CDR3 is made up of 15 amino acids.

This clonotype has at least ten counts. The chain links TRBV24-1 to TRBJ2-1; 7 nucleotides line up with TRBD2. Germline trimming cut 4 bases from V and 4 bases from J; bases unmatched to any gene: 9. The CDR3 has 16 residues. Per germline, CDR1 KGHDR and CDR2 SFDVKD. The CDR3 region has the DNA TGTGCCACCAGTGACTCTAGGCGGGAGTTTTACAATGAGCAGTTCTTC. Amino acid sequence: CATSDSRREFYNEQFF.

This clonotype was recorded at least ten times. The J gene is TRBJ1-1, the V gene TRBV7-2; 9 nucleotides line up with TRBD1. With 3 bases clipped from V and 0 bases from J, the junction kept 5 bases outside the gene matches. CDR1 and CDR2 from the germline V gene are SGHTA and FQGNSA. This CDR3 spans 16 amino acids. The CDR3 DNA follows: TGTGCCAGCAGCTTTGGGACAGGGATTATGAACACTGAAGCTTTCTTT. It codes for CASSFGTGIMNTEAFF.

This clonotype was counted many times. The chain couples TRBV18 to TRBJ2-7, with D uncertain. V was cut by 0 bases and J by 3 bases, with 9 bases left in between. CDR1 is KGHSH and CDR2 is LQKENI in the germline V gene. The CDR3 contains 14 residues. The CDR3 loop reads CASSPPSGSYEQYF. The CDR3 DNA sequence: TGTGCCAGCTCACCACCGTCCGGAAGCTACGAGCAGTACTTC.

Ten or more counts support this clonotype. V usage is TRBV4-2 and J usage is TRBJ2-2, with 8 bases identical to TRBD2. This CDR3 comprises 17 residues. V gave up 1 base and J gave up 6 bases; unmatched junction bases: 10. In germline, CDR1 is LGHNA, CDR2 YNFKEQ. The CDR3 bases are TGTGCCAGCAGCCAAGTTACGAGCGGGGGTAACGCCGGGGAGCTGTTTTTT. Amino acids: CASSQVTSGGNAGELFF.

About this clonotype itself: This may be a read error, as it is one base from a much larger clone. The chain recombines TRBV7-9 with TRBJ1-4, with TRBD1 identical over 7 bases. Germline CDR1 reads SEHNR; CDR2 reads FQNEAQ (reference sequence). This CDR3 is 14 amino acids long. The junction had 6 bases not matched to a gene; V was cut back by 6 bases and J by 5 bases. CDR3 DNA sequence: TGTGCCAGCAGACCCTGGGGACAGAATGAAAAACTGTTTTTT. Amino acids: CASRPWGQNEKLFF. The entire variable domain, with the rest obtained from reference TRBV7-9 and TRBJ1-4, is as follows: DTGVSQNPRHKITKRGQNVTFRCDPISEHNRLYWYRQTLGQGPEFLTYFQNEAQLEKSRLLSDRFSAERPKGSFSTLEIQRTEQGDSAMYLCASRPWGQNEKLFFGSGTQLSVL.

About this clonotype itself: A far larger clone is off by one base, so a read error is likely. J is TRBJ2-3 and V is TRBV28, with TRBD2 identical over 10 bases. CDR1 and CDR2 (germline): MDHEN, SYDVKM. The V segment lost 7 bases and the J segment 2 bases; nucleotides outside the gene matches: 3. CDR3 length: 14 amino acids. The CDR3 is CASTGLAVTDTQYF. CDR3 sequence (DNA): TGTGCCAGCACCGGACTAGCGGTCACAGATACGCAGTATTTT.

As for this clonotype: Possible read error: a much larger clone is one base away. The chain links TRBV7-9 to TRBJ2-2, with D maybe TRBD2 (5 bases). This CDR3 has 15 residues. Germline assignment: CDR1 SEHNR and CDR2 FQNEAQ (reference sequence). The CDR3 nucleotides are TGTGCCAGCAGCTTAGCGCTCGGGAACACCGGGGAGCCGTTTTTT. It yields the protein CASSLALGNTGEPFF.

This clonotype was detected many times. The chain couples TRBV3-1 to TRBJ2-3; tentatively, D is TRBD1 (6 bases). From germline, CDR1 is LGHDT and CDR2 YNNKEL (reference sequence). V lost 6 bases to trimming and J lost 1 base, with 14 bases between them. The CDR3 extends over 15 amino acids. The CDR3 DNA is TGTGCCAGCAGACCTACCGGGACACGCACAGATACGCAGTATTTT. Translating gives CASRPTGTRTDTQYF.

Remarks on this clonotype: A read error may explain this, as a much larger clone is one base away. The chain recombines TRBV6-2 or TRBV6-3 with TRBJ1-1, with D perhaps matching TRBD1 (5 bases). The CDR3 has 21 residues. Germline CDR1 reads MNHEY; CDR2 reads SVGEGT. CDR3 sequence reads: CASSYGVGRTWTRAGDTEASF. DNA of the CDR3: TGTGCCAGCAGTTACGGAGTGGGCCGGACATGGACAAGAGCGGGCGACACTGAAGCTTCCTTT.

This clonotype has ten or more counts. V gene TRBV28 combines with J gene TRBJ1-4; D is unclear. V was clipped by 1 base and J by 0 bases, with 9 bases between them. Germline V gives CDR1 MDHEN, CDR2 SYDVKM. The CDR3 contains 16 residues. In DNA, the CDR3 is TGTGCCAGCAGTTTATTAGGCGGTTCAACTAATGAAAAACTGTTTTTT. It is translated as CASSLLGGSTNEKLFF.

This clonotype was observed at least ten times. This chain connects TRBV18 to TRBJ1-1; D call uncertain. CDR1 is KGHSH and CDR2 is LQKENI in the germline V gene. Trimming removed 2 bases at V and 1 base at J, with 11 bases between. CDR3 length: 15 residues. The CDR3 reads CASSPFLSGNTEAFF. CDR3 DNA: TGTGCCAGCTCACCATTTCTTTCAGGGAACACTGAAGCTTTCTTT.

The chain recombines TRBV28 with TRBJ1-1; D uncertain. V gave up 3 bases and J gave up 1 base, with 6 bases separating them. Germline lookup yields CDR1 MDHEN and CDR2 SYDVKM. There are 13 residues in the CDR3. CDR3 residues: CASSLQANTEAFF. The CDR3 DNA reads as TGTGCCAGCAGTTTGCAGGCGAACACTGAAGCTTTCTTT.

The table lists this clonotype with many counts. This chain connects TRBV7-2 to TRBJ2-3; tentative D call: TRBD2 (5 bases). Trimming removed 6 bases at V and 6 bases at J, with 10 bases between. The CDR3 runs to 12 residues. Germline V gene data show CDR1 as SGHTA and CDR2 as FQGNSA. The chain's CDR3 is CASSPPGDTQYF. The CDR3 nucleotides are TGTGCCAGCAGTCCCCCGGGGGATACGCAGTATTTT.

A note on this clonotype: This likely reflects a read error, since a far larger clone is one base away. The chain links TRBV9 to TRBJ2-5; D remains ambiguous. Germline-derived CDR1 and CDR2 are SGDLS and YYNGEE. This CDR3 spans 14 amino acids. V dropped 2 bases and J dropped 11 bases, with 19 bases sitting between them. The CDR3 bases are TGTGCCAGCAGCGTGGACCACGGGTACAATGAGCAGTACTTC. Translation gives CASSVDHGYNEQYF.

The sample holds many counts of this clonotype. CDR3 in DNA: TGTGCCAGCTCACAGGGGGCGGATTCACCCCTCCACTTT. Its protein product is CASSQGADSPLHF. V and J are TRBV18 and TRBJ1-6, with 7 positions matching TRBD1. The CDR3 is 13 residues long. The germline gives CDR1 KGHSH, CDR2 LQKENI. V dropped 4 bases and J dropped 8; count of bases not matched to a gene: 2.

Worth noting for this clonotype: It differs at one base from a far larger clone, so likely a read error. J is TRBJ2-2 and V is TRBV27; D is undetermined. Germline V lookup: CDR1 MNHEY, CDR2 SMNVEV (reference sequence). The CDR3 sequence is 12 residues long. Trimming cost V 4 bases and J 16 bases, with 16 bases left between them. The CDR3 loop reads CASSSPLGQPFF. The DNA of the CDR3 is TGTGCCAGCAGTTCCCCCTTAGGCCAGCCGTTTTTT.

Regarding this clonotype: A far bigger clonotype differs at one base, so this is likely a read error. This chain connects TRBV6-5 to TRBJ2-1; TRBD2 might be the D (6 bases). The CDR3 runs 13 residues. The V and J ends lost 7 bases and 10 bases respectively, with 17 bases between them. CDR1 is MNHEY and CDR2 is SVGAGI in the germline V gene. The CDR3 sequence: CASTGRTTYEQFF. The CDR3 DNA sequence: TGTGCCAGCACTGGCAGGACTACCTACGAGCAGTTCTTC.

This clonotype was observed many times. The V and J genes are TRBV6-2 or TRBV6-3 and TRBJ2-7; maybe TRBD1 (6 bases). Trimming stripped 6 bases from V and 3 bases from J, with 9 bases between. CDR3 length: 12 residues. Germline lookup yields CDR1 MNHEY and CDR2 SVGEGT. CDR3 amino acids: CASRGRGYEQYF. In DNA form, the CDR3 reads TGTGCCAGCAGGGGCAGGGGCTACGAGCAGTACTTC.